This T cell receptor (beta chain) was found in a study of siplizumab effects on memory and regulatory T cells. Overall study findings and caveats: Researchers did not confirm the suppressive function of proliferating Tregs from siplizumab cultures. For mappable alloreactive CD4+ clones, the mean Treg-derived fraction was 68.8% with siplizumab and roughly 25% in controls.

Generated by immunoSEQ multiplex PCR, the TCRdb table keeps only in-frame clones and is missing some. Of 100,000 or so clones listed, approximately 92% are singletons. To note about this clone: As yet, its antigen is unknown.

Sequenced: CD4+ T cells sorted from blood. The source is a human donor in good health. Some clones in this sample may be carry-over from other donors' samples.

The CDR3 bases are TGCGCCAGCAGTGGGACTAGCGGGAGTAAGTACGAGCAGTACTTC. Translating it yields CASSGTSGSKYEQYF. The chain employs TRBV10-2 and TRBJ2-7, with 13 nucleotides matching TRBD2. Per the germline V gene, CDR1 is WSHSY and CDR2 is SAAADI. J lost 4 bases, V lost 4 bases, and 4 bases had no gene match. CDR3 length: 15 amino acids.